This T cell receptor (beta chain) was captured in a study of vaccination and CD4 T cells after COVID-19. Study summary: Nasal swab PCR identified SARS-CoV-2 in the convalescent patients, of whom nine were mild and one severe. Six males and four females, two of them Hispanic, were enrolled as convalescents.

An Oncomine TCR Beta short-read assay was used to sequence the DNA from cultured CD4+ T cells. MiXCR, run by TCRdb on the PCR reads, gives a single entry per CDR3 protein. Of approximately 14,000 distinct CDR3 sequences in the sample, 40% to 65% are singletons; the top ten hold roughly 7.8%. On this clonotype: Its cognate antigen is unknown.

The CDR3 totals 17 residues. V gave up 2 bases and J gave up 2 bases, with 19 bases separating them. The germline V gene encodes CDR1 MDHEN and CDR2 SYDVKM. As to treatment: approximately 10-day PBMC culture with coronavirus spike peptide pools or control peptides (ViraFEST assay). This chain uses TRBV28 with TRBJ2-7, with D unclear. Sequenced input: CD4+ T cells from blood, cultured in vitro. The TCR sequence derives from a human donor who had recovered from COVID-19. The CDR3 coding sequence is TGTGCCAGCAGTTTAAGCTTTTCGGGCCTCCAGACCTACGAGCAGTACTTC. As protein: CASSLSFSGLQTYEQYF.